The T cell receptor beta chain described here comes from a study of response to subunit inactivated influenza vaccine. Study-level points and caveats: Authors suggested seasonal influenza vaccinations each recruit few new T cells.

Many counts were recorded for this clonotype. Its antigen is still unknown. TCRdb used MiXCR to reprocess the RT-PCR reads, holding one entry per CDR3 protein. This sample yields around 190,000 distinct CDR3 sequences, of which around a tenth are seen a single time; approximately 10% belongs to the top ten. Deletions cut 4 bases from V and 5 bases from J, with 12 bases between. This CDR3 is 13 amino acids long. Germline CDR1 and CDR2: SGHTA and FQGNSA. This specimen was non-naive T cells sorted from PBMCs, taken on the day of vaccination. This chain connects TRBV7-2 to TRBJ2-7, with a weak D call TRBD2 (6 bases). The TCR was taken from a man aged 50 to 60 who received an inactivated influenza vaccine. The chain's CDR3 is CASSSRLDNEQYF. The CDR3 bases are TGTGCCAGCAGCTCTCGACTAGACAACGAGCAGTACTTC.